This T cell receptor beta chain was profiled in a study of T cell repertoires in cytomegalovirus infection. Overall study context: Matching HLA type, along with CMV infection, was indicated by public TCR beta signatures.

MiXCR, run by TCRdb on the reads, gives a single entry per CDR3 protein. The repertoire holds 250,000 or so distinct CDR3 sequences, with 15% to 20% as singletons. Broader study findings: CMV carriers with the relevant HLA were identified by cumulative public TCR beta family frequency. HLA-C-restricted, CMV-specific TCR beta clonotypes were dominant ex vivo.

The CDR3 runs to 13 residues. V gave up 7 bases and J gave up 4 bases, with 13 bases separating them. Per the germline V gene, CDR1 is MDHEN and CDR2 is SYDVKM. On this clonotype itself: As yet, its antigen is unknown.

Sequenced material: CD8+ T cells from PBMCs. The V gene is TRBV28, the J gene TRBJ1-1; D is ambiguous. This clonotype originated in a human donor in good health (CMV status not recorded). Some clones in this sample may be carry-over from other donors' samples. This chain's CDR3 is CASTVQPGTEAFF. CDR3 coding DNA: TGTGCCAGCACCGTGCAACCGGGCACTGAAGCTTTCTTT.